Reported below is one T cell receptor (beta chain). Many counts were recorded for this clonotype. The antigen it binds to is not known. Qualities for individual bases were not recorded, and no much larger clone is one base off. The data are from a study of T cell repertoires in cytomegalovirus infection (dated by TCRdb to about 2019). In terms of the full investigation: The HLA type of each donor mattered for the analysis, because public TCR beta signatures pointed to carriage of CMV infection along with the matching HLA type.

Reading from cysteine to phenylalanine, the CDR3 counts 14 amino acids. Only the CDR3 portion is preserved as DNA: 42 bases, with reading frame beginning at the first base. Unmatched junction bases come to 8, with V trimmed by 8 bases and J by 5 bases. CDR1 MDHEN and CDR2 SYDVKM are derived from the germline V gene. These reads were obtained on an Illumina HiSeq 1500. TCRdb reprocessing: public reads trimmed at Q25 with fastp, clones called with MiXCR, in-frame beta chains kept. CDR3 protein sequences are deduplicated, and each keeps its most common genes and DNA. This sample has 100,000 to 150,000 distinct CDR3 sequences in its table, and 8% to 9% of those were observed once. The biggest ten clones account for about 9.4% of the sample. Overall study outcomes, separate from this receptor: In both this cohort and an independent roughly 400-donor cohort, the cumulative frequency of public TCR beta family members distinguished carriers of CMV infection plus the relevant HLA type. The ex vivo response was dominated by HLA-C-restricted CMV-specific TCR beta clonotypes, which also provided the single most frequent clonotype in two of eight donors.

The TCR was taken from a human donor in good health (CMV status not recorded). Some clones in this sample may be carry-over from other donors' samples. The sequenced sample was PBMCs. The rearrangement combines TRBV28 with TRBJ2-2; 7 bases in the junction line up with TRBD2. The DNA sequence reads TGTGCCAGCTCCACCGGGACTAAGACCGGGGAGCTGTTTTTT. Its protein product is CASSTGTKTGELFF.